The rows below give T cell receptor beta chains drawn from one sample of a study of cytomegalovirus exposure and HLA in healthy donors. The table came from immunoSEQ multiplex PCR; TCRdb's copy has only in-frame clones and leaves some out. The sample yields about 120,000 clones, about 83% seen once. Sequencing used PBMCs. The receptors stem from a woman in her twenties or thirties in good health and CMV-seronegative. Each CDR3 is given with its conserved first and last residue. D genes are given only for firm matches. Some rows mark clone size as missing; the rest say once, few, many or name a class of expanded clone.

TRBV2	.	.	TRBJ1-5	CASSAGQLANQPQHF	TGTGCCAGCAGTGCTGGGCAGCTTGCCAATCAGCCCCAGCATTTT
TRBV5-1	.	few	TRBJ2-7	CASSPRDSDYEQYF	TGCGCCAGCAGCCCGCGGGACTCCGACTACGAGCAGTACTTC
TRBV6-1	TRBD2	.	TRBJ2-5	CASSPGGEETQYF	TGTGCCAGCAGTCCTGGGGGGGAAGAGACCCAGTACTTC
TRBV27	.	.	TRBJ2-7	CASRQPLPGYEQYF	TGTGCCAGCAGGCAACCCCTCCCCGGCTACGAGCAGTACTTC
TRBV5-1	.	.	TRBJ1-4	CASSLSREATNEKLFF	TGCGCCAGCAGCTTGTCCCGGGAAGCAACTAATGAAAAACTGTTTTTT
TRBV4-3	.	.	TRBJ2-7	CASSQALRGGSYEQYF	TGCGCCAGCAGCCAAGCCCTCAGGGGAGGGTCGTACGAGCAGTACTTC
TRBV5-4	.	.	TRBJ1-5	CASSPGGAEGQPQHF	TGTGCCAGCAGCCCGGGGGGGGCAGAAGGTCAGCCCCAGCATTTT
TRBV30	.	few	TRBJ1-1	CAWGGREAFF	TGTGCCTGGGGAGGCAGGGAAGCTTTCTTT
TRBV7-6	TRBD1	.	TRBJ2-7	CASSPRTGLKDEQYF	TGTGCCAGCAGCCCTAGGACAGGTCTCAAGGACGAGCAGTACTTC
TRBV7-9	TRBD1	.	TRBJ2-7	CATGTGGSPGEQYF	TGTGCCACAGGGACAGGGGGATCTCCGGGTGAGCAGTACTTC
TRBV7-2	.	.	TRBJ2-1	CASSLQMNEQFF	TGTGCCAGCAGCCTACAGATGAATGAGCAGTTCTTC
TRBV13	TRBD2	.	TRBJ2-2	CASSPRTSGGAGELFF	TGTGCCAGCAGCCCCCGGACTAGCGGGGGCGCCGGGGAGCTGTTTTTT
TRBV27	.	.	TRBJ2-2	CASSFYGGLTGELFF	TGTGCCAGCAGTTTCTACGGGGGGCTGACCGGGGAGCTGTTTTTT
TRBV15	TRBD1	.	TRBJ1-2	CATSRGGDSYYGYTF	TGTGCCACCAGCAGAGGGGGGGACAGTTACTATGGCTACACCTTC
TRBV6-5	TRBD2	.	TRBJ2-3	CASSYSAGGVADTQYF	TGTGCCAGCAGTTACTCGGCGGGGGGGGTGGCAGATACGCAGTATTTT
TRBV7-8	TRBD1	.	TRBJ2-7	CASSYRDRAYEQYF	TGTGCCAGCAGCTACCGGGACAGGGCCTACGAGCAGTACTTC
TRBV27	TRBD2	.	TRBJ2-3	CASSNSLAGGFDTQYF	TGTGCCAGCAGCAACAGTCTAGCGGGGGGATTTGATACGCAGTATTTT
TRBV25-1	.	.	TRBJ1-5	CASSESRGHQPQHF	TGTGCCAGCAGTGAGAGCAGGGGCCATCAGCCCCAGCATTTT
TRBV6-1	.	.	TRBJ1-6	CASSEGGGEGNSPLHF	TGTGCCAGCAGTGAAGGGGGAGGGGAGGGGAATTCACCCCTCCACTTT
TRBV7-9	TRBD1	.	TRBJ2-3	CASSSAVTGGYTDTQYF	TGTGCCAGCAGCTCAGCTGTGACAGGGGGCTACACAGATACGCAGTATTTT
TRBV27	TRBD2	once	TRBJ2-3	CASSKLLAGGGDTQYF	TGTGCCAGCAGTAAACTCCTAGCGGGGGGGGGAGATACACAGTATTTT
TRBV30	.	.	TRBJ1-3	CAWGRGTAGNTIYF	TGTGCCTGGGGGAGGGGGACGGCTGGAAACACCATATATTTT
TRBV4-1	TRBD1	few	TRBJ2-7	CASSLWTGGNEQYF	TGCGCCAGCAGTCTCTGGACAGGTGGAAACGAGCAGTACTTC
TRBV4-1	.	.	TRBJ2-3	CASSQTALDTQYF	TGCGCCAGCAGCCAAACTGCGTTGGATACGCAGTATTTT
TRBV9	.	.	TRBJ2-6	CASSVRVSGANVLTF	TGTGCCAGCAGCGTCAGGGTCTCTGGGGCCAACGTCCTGACTTTC
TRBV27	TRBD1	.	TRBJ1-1	CASTRGTGGVRTEAFF	TGTGCCAGCACGAGGGGGACAGGGGGCGTGAGGACTGAAGCTTTCTTT
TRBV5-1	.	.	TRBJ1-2	CASSLGLGLYGYTF	TGCGCCAGCAGCTTGGGCCTGGGACTCTATGGCTACACCTTC
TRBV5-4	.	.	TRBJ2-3	CASSLAGYTDTQYF	TGTGCCAGCAGCTTGGCGGGTTACACAGATACGCAGTATTTT
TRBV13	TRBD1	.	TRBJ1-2	CASSLTPGTDGYTF	TGTGCCAGCAGCCTCACCCCCGGGACAGATGGCTACACCTTC
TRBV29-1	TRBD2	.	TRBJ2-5	CSLKRGDKETQYF	TGCAGCTTGAAGCGGGGGGACAAAGAGACCCAGTACTTC
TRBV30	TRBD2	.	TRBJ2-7	CAWKAGSSYEQYF	TGTGCCTGGAAAGCGGGGAGCTCCTACGAGCAGTACTTC
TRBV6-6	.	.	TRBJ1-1	CASSLTGEAFF	TGTGCCAGCAGCCTAACAGGGGAAGCTTTCTTT
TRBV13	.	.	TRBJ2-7	CASSPRTAYEQYF	TGTGCCAGCAGCCCGCGGACAGCCTACGAGCAGTACTTC
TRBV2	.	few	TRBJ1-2	CASKGRPATGYTF	TGTGCCAGCAAGGGGCGGCCGGCGACTGGCTACACCTTC
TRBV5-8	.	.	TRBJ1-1	CASSLDERGRMNTEAFF	TGTGCCAGCAGCTTGGATGAACGGGGAAGGATGAACACTGAAGCTTTCTTT
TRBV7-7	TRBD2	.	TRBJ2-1	CASSLEGSGGRNEQFF	TGTGCTAGCAGCTTAGAGGGTAGCGGGGGCAGGAATGAGCAGTTCTTC
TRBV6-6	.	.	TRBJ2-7	CASSRDIIGEQYF	TGTGCCAGCAGTCGGGACATAATAGGCGAGCAGTACTTC
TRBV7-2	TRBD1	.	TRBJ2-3	CASSTQTGYTDTQYF	TGTGCCAGCAGCACCCAGACAGGGTACACAGATACGCAGTATTTT
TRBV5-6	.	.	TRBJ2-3	CASSPRHPRTDTQYF	TGTGCCAGCAGCCCGAGACACCCACGCACAGATACGCAGTATTTT
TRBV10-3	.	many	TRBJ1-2	CAISDAGQYGYTF	TGTGCCATCAGTGATGCCGGACAGTATGGCTACACCTTC
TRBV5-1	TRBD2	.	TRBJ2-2	CASSSRTSGGSGELFF	TGCGCCAGCAGCTCCCGGACTAGCGGGGGGTCCGGGGAGCTGTTTTTT
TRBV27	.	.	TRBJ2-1	CASSLFGPAQGRGLDEQFF	TGTGCCAGCAGTTTATTTGGCCCCGCTCAGGGGCGGGGGCTTGATGAGCAGTTCTTC
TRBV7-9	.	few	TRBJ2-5	CASSPFRGSAGETQYF	TGTGCCAGCAGCCCTTTCCGCGGATCCGCGGGAGAGACCCAGTACTTC
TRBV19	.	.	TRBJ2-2	CASMGGGLSAHTGELFF	TGTGCCAGTATGGGTGGGGGACTTAGCGCTCACACCGGGGAGCTGTTTTTT
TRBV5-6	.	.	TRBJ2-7	CASSLRLTYEQYF	TGTGCCAGCAGCTTGCGACTAACCTACGAGCAGTACTTC
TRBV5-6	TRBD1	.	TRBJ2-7	CASSSQDRDYEQYF	TGTGCCAGCAGCAGCCAAGACAGGGACTACGAGCAGTACTTC
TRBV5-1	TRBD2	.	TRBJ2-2	CASSPGVSGDYPNTGELFF	TGCGCCAGCAGCCCCGGTGTTAGCGGGGATTACCCGAACACCGGGGAGCTGTTTTTT
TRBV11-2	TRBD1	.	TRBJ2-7	CASSFGTGVYEQYF	TGTGCCAGCAGCTTCGGGACAGGGGTCTACGAGCAGTACTTC
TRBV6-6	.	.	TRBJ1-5	CATGDYSNQPQHF	TGTGCCACTGGGGACTATAGCAATCAGCCCCAGCATTTT